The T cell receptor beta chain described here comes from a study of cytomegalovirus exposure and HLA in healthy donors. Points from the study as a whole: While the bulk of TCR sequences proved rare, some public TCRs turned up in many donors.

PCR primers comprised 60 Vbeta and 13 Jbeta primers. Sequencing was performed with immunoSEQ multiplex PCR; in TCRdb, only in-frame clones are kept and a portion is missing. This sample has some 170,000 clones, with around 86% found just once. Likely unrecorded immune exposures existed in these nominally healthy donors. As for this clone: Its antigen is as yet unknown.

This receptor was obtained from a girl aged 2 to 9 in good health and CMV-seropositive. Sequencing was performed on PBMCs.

The CDR3 region is CASSYSTGGEGEKLFF. Written as DNA, the CDR3 is TGTGCCAGCAGTTACTCTACAGGGGGCGAGGGTGAAAAACTGTTTTTT. V and J are TRBV6-6 and TRBJ1-4; 9 bases align to TRBD1. CDR3 size: 16 residues. Germline values: CDR1 MNHNY, CDR2 SVGAGI (reference sequence). V trimming: 0 bases; J trimming: 7 bases; junction bases outside the gene matches: 6.